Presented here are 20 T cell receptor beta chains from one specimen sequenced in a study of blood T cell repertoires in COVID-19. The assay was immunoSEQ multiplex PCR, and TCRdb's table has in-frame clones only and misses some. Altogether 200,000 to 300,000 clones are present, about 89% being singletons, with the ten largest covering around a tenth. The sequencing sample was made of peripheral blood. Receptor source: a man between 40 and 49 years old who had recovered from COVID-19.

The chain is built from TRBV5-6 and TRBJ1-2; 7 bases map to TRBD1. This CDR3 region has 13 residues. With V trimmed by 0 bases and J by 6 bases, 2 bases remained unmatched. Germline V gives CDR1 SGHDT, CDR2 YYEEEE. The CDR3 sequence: CASSLGQGDGYTF. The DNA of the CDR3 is TGTGCCAGCAGCTTGGGGCAGGGGGATGGCTACACCTTC.

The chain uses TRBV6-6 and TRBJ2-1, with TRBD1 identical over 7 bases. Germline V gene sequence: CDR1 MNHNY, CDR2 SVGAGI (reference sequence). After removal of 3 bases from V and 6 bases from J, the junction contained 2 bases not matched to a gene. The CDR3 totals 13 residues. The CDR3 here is CASSYRGLNEQFF. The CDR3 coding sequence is TGTGCCAGCAGTTATAGGGGGCTCAATGAGCAGTTCTTC.

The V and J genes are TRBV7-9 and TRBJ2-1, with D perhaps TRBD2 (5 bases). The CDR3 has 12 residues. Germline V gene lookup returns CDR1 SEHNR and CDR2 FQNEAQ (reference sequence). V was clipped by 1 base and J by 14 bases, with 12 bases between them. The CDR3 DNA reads TGTGCCAGCAGCTTAGTGGGAAGTAGCGAGTTCTTC. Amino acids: CASSLVGSSEFF.

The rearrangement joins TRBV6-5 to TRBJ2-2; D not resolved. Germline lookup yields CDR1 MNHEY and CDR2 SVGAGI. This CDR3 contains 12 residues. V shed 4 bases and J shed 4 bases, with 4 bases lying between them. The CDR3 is CASSLATGELFF. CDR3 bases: TGTGCCAGCAGTTTGGCCACCGGGGAGCTGTTTTTT.

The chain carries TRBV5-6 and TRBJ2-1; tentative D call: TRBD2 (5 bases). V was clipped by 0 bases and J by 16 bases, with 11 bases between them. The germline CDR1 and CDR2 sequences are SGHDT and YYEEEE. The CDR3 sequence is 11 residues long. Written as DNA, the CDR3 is TGTGCCAGCAGCTTGGGGACTCTACGCTTCTTC. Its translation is CASSLGTLRFF.

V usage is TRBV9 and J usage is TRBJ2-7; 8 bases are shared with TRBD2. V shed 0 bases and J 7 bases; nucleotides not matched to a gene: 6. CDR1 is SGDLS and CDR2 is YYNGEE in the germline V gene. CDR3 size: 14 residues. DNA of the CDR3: TGTGCCAGCAGCGTAGTAGCGGGGAGGGGAGAGCAGTACTTC. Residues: CASSVVAGRGEQYF.

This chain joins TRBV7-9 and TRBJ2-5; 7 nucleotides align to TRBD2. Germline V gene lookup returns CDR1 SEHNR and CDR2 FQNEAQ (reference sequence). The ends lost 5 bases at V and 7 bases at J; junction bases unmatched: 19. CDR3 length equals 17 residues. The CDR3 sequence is CASSRHHGLEGRGTQYF. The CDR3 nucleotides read TGTGCCAGCAGCCGTCACCACGGACTAGAGGGCCGTGGGACCCAGTACTTC.

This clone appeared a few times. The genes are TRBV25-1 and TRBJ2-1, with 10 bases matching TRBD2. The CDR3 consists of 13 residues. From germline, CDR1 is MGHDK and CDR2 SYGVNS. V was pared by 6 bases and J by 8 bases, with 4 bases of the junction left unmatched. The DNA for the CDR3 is TGTGCCAGCAGAATAGCGGGAGGTTATGAGCAGTTCTTC. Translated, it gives CASRIAGGYEQFF.

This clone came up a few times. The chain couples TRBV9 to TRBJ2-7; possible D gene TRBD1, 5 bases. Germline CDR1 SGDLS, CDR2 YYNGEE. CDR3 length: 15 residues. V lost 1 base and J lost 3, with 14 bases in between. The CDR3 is CASSVQGEPNYEQYF. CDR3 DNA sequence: TGTGCCAGCAGCGTACAGGGTGAACCCAACTACGAGCAGTACTTC.

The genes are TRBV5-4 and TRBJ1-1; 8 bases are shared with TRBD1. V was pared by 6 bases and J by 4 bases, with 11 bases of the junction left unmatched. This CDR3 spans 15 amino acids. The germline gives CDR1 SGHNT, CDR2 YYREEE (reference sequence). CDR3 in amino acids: CASTRHPQGATEAFF. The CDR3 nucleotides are TGTGCCAGCACCCGACACCCCCAGGGGGCCACTGAAGCTTTCTTT.

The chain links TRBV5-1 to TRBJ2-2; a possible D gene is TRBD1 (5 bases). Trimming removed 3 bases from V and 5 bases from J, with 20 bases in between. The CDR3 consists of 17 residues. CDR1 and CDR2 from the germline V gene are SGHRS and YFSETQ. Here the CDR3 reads CASSSHISGYRTGELFF. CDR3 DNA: TGCGCCAGCAGCTCGCACATTTCAGGGTATCGGACCGGGGAGCTGTTTTTT.

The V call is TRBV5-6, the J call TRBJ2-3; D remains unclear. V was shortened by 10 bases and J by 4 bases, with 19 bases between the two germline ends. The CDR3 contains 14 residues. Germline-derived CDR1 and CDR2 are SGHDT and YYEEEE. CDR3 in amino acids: CASESIIEADTQYF. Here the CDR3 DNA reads TGTGCCTCCGAGTCCATAATCGAAGCAGATACGCAGTATTTT.

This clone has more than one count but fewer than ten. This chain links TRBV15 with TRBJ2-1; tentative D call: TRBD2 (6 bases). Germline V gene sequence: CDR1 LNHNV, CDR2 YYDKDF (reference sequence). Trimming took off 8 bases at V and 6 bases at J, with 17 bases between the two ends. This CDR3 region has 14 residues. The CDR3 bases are TGTGCCACCGGCCGGGACTTAACCCGCAATGAGCAGTTCTTC. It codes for CATGRDLTRNEQFF. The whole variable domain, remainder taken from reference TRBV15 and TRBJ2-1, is DAMVIQNPRYQVTQFGKPVTLSCSQTLNHNVMYWYQQKSSQAPKLLFHYYDKDFNNEADTPDNFQSRRPNTSFCFLDIRSPGLGDTAMYLCATGRDLTRNEQFFGPGTRLTVL.

This CDR3 reads CASRGGGLGYTF. The CDR3 DNA follows: TGTGCCAGCAGAGGGGGGGGCCTGGGCTACACCTTC. This chain joins TRBV25-1 and TRBJ1-2, with a weak D call TRBD1 (6 bases). V was shortened by 6 bases and J by 8 bases, with 13 bases between the two germline ends. This CDR3 spans 12 amino acids. Germline V CDR1 and CDR2: MGHDK, SYGVNS.

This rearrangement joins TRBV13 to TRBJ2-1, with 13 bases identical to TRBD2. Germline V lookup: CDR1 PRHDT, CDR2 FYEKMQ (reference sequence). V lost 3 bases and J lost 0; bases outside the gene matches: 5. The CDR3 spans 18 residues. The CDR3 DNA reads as TGTGCCAGCAGCTTCACTAGCGGGGGGGATAGCTCCTACAATGAGCAGTTCTTC. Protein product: CASSFTSGGDSSYNEQFF.

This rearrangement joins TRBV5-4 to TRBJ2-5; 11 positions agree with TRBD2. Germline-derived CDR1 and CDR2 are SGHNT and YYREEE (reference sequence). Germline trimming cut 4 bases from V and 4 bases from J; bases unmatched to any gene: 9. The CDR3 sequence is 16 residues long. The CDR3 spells CASSGGTSGKRETQYF. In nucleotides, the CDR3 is TGTGCCAGCAGCGGGGGGACTAGCGGTAAACGAGAGACCCAGTACTTC.

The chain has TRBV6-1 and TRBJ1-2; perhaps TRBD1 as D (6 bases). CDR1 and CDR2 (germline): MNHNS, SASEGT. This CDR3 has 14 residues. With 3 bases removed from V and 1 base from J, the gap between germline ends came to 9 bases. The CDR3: CASSEGANNYGYTF. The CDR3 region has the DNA TGTGCCAGCAGTGAGGGGGCGAATAACTATGGCTACACCTTC.

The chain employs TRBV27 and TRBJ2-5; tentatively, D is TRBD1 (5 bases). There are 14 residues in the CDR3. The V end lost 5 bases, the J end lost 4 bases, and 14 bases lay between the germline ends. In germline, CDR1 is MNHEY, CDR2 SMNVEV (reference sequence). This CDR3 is CASSPKGPGETQYF. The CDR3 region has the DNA TGTGCCAGCAGTCCCAAGGGGCCCGGAGAGACCCAGTACTTC.

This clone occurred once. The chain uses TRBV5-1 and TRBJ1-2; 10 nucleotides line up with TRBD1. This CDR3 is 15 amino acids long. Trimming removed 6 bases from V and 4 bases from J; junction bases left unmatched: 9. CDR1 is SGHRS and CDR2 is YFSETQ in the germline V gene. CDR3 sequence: CASKRDRGGSYGYTF. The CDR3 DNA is TGCGCCAGCAAAAGGGACAGGGGTGGGAGCTATGGCTACACCTTC.

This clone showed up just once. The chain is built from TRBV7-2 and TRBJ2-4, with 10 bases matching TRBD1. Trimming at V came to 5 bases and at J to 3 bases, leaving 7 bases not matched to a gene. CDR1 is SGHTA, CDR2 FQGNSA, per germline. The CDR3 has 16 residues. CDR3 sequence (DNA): TGTGCCAGCAGCCTCCCCGGGACAGGGGACAAAAACATTCAGTACTTC. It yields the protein CASSLPGTGDKNIQYF.